This record concerns one T cell receptor beta chain sequence. Its cognate antigen is unknown. According to the study, genomic DNA was the template for TCR beta VDJ and CDR3 profiling. TCRdb processed the reads anew with MiXCR; each CDR3 protein has one entry. The sample includes about 220,000 distinct CDR3 sequences, 30% to 40% of them seen just once. The sample is drawn from a study of CD8+CD57+ T cells in acquired aplastic anemia. Looking at the study overall: Sorting CD4+ and CD8+ cells gave DNA averaging approximately 3 ug. Healthy donor CD4+ samples were sequenced to a depth that averaged around 9.8 million reads. Findings and limits, study-wide: Patient and control CD8+ Simpson's diversity was not significantly different. Between patients and controls, around 31 CD8+ CDR3 sequences were found in common.

V lost 6 bases, J lost 2 bases, and 13 bases lay in between. This CDR3 region has 14 residues. Per the germline V gene, CDR1 is MNHNS and CDR2 is SASEGT. The rearrangement links TRBV6-1 to TRBJ1-2; TRBD1 might be the D (6 bases). The sequence came from a human donor in good health, serving as a control. Sequencing was carried out using sorted CD4+, CD8+, or CD8+CD57+ T cells (not recorded which) from PBMCs. CDR3 sequence (DNA): TGTGCCAGCAGGGGCGGACAGAAAAACTATGGCTACACCTTC. It codes for CASRGGQKNYGYTF.